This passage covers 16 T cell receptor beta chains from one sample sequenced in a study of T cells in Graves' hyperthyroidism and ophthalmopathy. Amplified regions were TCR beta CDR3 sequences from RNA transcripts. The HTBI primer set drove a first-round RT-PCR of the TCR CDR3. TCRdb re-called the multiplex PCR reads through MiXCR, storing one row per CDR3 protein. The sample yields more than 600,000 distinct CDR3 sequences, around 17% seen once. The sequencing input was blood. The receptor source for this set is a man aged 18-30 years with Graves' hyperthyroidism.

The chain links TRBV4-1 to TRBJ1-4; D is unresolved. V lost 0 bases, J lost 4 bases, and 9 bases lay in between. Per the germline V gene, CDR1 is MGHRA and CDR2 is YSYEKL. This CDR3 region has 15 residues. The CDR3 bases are TGCGCCAGCAGCCAAGAAGGCGTCCTTAATGAAAAACTGTTTTTT. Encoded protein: CASSQEGVLNEKLFF.

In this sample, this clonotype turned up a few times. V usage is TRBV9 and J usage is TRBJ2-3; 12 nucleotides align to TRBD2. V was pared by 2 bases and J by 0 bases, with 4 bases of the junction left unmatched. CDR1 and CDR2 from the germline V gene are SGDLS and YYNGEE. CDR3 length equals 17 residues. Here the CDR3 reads CASSVETSGGSTDTQYF. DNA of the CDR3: TGTGCCAGCAGCGTGGAAACTAGCGGGGGGAGCACAGATACGCAGTATTTT.

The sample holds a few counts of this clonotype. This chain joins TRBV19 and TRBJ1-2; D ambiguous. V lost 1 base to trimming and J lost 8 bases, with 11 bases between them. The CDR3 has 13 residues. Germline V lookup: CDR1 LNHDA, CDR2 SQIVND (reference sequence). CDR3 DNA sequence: TGTGCCAGTAGTATAGGCGGCCTCCGGGGCTACACCTTC. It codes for CASSIGGLRGYTF.

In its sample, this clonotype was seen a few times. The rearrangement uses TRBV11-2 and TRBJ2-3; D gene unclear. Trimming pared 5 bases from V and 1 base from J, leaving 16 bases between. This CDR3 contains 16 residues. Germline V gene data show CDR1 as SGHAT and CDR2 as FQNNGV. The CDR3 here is CASSVRGSWGTDTQYF. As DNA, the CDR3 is TGTGCCAGCAGCGTCCGAGGTAGCTGGGGCACAGATACGCAGTATTTT.

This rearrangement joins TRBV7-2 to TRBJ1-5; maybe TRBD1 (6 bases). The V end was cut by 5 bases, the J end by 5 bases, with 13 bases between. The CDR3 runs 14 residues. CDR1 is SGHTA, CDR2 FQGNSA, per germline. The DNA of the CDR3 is TGTGCCAGCAGCACACAGGGCCGGGATCAGCCCCAGCATTTT. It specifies CASSTQGRDQPQHF.

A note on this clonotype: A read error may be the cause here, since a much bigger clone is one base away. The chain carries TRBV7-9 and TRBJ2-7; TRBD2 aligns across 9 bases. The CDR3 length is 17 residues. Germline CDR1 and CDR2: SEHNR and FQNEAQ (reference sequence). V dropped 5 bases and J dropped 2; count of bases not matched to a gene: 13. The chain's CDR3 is CASSPPPTSGPPYEQYF. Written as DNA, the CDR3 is TGTGCCAGCAGCCCCCCGCCCACTAGCGGGCCACCCTACGAGCAGTACTTC.

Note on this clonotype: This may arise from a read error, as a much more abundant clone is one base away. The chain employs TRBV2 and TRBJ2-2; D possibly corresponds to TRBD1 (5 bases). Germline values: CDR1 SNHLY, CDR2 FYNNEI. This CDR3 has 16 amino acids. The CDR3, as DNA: TGTGCCACCAGTGTGTATCGGACAACGAACACCGGGGAGCTGTTTTTT. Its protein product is CATSVYRTTNTGELFF.

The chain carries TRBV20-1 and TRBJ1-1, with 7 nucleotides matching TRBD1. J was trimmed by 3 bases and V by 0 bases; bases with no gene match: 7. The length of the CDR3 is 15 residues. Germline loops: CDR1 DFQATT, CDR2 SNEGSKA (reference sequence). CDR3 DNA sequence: TGCAGTGCTAGAGATATTCAGGGGGATCACACTGAAGCTTTCTTT. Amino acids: CSARDIQGDHTEAFF.

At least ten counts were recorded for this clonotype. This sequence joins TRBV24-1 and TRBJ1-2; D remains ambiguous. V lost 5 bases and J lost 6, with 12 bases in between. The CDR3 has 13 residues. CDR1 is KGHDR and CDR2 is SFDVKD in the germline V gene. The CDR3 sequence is CATSAHNGDGYTF. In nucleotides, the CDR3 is TGTGCCACCAGTGCTCATAACGGGGATGGCTACACCTTC.

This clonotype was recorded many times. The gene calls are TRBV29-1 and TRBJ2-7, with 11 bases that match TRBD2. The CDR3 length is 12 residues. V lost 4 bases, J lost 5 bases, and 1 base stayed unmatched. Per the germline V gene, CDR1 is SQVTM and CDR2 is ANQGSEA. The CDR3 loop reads CSVGSGRDEQYF. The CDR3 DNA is TGCAGCGTTGGTAGCGGGAGGGACGAGCAGTACTTC.

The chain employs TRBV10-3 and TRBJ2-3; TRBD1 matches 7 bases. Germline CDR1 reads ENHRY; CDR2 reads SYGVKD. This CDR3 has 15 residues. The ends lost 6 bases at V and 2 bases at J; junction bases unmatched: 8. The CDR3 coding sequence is TGTGCCATCAGCGACCGGGACAGAGTCACAGATACGCAGTATTTT. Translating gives CAISDRDRVTDTQYF.

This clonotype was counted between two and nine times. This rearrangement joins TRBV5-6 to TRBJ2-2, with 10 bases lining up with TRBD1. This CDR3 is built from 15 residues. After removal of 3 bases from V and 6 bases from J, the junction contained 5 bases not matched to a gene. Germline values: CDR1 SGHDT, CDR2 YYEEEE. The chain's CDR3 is CASSSGTGDPGELFF. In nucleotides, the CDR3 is TGTGCCAGCAGCTCCGGGACAGGGGATCCCGGGGAGCTGTTTTTT.

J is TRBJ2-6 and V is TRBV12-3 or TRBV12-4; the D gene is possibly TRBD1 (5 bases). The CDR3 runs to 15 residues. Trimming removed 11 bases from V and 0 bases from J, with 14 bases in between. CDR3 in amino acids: CAGRTSPSGANVLTF. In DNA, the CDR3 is TGTGCCGGACGGACAAGTCCCTCTGGGGCCAACGTCCTGACTTTC.

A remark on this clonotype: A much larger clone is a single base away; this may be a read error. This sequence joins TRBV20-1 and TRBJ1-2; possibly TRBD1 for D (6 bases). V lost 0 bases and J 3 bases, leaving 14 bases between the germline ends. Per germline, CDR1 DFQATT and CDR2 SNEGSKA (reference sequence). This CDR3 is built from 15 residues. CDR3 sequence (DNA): TGCAGTGCTAGAGATCTGGTAGGGGGAGACTATGGCTACACCTTC. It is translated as CSARDLVGGDYGYTF.

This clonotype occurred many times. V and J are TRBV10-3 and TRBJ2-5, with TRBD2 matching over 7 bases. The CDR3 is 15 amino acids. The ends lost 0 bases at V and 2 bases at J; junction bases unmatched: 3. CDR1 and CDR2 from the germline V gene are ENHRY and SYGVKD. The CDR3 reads CAISESGGDQETQYF. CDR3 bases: TGTGCCATCAGTGAGTCTGGGGGGGATCAAGAGACCCAGTACTTC.

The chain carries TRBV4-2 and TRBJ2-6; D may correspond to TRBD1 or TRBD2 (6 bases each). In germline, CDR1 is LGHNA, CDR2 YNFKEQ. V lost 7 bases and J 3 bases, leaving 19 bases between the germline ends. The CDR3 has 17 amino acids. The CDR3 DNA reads TGTGCCAGCACATTAGGGGGGAGTTTAGGTGGGGCCAACGTCCTGACTTTC. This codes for CASTLGGSLGGANVLTF.